This T cell receptor (beta chain) derives from a study of regulatory dendritic cells for organ transplantation. Study details: Regulatory dendritic cells were monocyte-derived, receiving vitamin D3 on days 0 and 4 and IL-10 on day 4. LPS was added to dendritic cell cultures on day 6. Findings and limits, study-wide: Mature dendritic cells appeared to drive more memory CD8+ clonal expansion than regulatory ones. Naive T cells showed high diversity, memory cells less, memory CD8+ least.

This clone was detected only once. No antigen is known for it. In germline, CDR1 is SGHTA, CDR2 FQGNSA. Unmatched junction bases numbered 9, after V lost 5 bases and J lost 0 bases. The CDR3 runs to 18 residues. Sequencing used immunoSEQ multiplex PCR; TCRdb keeps in-frame clones, though not all of them. The sample lists about 21,000 clones; 65% to 90% were seen once. Sorted subsets were CFSE-labeled and cultured approximately 5 days with allogeneic dendritic cells. This rearrangement joins TRBV7-2 to TRBJ2-1, with 11 bases identical to TRBD2. The receptor was isolated from a human donor in good health. Sequenced material: naive CD4+ T cells from blood cultured with dendritic cells. As for subset: CD45RA+ naive T cells. The chain's CDR3 is CASSATSGGTRSYNEQFF. The CDR3 DNA reads as TGTGCCAGCAGCGCTACTAGCGGGGGAACCCGCTCCTACAATGAGCAGTTCTTC.